Presented here are 7 T cell receptor beta chains from one specimen sequenced in a study of cytomegalovirus exposure and HLA in healthy donors. Primers for the PCR totalled 60 Vbeta and 13 Jbeta. Repertoires were generated with immunoSEQ multiplex PCR, while TCRdb's copy carries only in-frame clones and drops some. The top ten hold about 2.1% of the sample, which has about 94,000 clones, approximately 7.7% seen once. The sequenced sample consisted of PBMCs. Source of these receptors: a man aged 50 to 60 in good health and CMV-seronegative.

Only a few counts were recorded for this clone. The DNA for the CDR3 is TGTGCCAGCAGCCCCAAGGGACTAGCGGGAGTGTTTTCCTACAATGAGCAGTTCTTC. Amino acid sequence: CASSPKGLAGVFSYNEQFF. J is TRBJ2-1 and V is TRBV7-9, with TRBD2 matching 14 bases. The CDR3 runs 19 residues. After removal of 5 bases from V and 1 base from J, the junction contained 10 bases not matched to a gene. From germline, CDR1 is SEHNR and CDR2 FQNEAQ (reference sequence).

This clone occurred a few times. The J gene is TRBJ1-1, the V gene TRBV11-2; D may be TRBD1 (5 bases). Trimming cost V 3 bases and J 6 bases, with 11 bases left between them. Per germline, CDR1 SGHAT and CDR2 FQNNGV. This CDR3 is built from 13 residues. The CDR3 here is CASSFQGTAEAFF. DNA for the CDR3: TGTGCCAGCAGCTTCCAGGGAACCGCTGAAGCTTTCTTT.

The CDR3 loop reads CASSFRGSGELFF. CDR3 coding DNA: TGTGCCAGCAGCTTCAGGGGTTCCGGGGAGCTGTTTTTT. V is TRBV7-9 and J is TRBJ2-2; D possibly corresponds to TRBD1 (6 bases). The germline CDR1 and CDR2 sequences are SEHNR and FQNEAQ (reference sequence). Deletions cut 3 bases from V and 6 bases from J, with 8 bases between. CDR3 length equals 13 residues.

The chain carries TRBV7-5 and TRBJ2-3; the table assigns TRBD1, which was not confirmed against the DNA. TRBV7-5 is termed a pseudogene. This CDR3 contains 17 residues. The CDR3 loop reads CARSLAPDRVVTDTQYF. CDR3 in DNA: TGTGCCAGAAGCTTAGCCCCGGACAGGGTGGTAACAGATACGCAGTATTTT.

This clone was seen more than once but under ten times. The chain has TRBV6-6 and TRBJ1-5; 7 bases align to TRBD1. The germline V gene has CDR1 MNHNY and CDR2 SVGAGI (reference sequence). J gave up 3 bases and V 7 bases, and 9 bases lay outside the gene matches. The CDR3 is made up of 15 amino acids. The CDR3, as DNA: TGTGCCAGCACACGCTGGGGGACAGACAATCAGCCCCAGCATTTT. Encoded protein: CASTRWGTDNQPQHF.

The V gene is TRBV5-6, the J gene TRBJ2-7, with TRBD1 matching over 11 bases. The CDR3 has 14 amino acids. CDR1 and CDR2 from the germline V gene are SGHDT and YYEEEE. V trimming: 3 bases; J trimming: 7 bases; junction bases outside the gene matches: 6. CDR3 sequence: CASSWGQGVREQYF. DNA of the CDR3: TGTGCCAGCAGCTGGGGACAGGGGGTAAGAGAGCAGTACTTC.

This chain joins TRBV11-2 and TRBJ2-5; the D is unclear. V was trimmed by 2 bases and J by 5 bases, leaving 3 bases between them. Germline V gives CDR1 SGHAT, CDR2 FQNNGV. This CDR3 contains 11 residues. CDR3 amino acids: CASSLSETQYF. In DNA form, the CDR3 reads TGTGCCAGCAGCTTATCGGAGACCCAGTACTTC.